This is a list of T cell receptor beta chains from one sample in a study of OX40 agonist ivuxolimab in advanced cancers. Assay: immunoSEQ multiplex PCR; the TCRdb copy retains only in-frame clones and omits some. The sample shows tens of thousands of clones, approximately 84% of them seen only once. The sample consisted of CD4+ or CD8+ T cells sorted from blood, taken in a trial of the OX40 agonist ivuxolimab. The receptor set was obtained from an adult with an advanced solid tumor such as melanoma, head and neck, liver or kidney cancer. CDR3s include the opening cysteine and the closing phenylalanine or tryptophan. The D gene is left open where the match is weak. The listing skips clone size in some rows; elsewhere it reads once, few, many or a size class.

cdr3_nt: TGTGCCAGTAGTATAAGGGCGGGAAGCTCTGGGGCCAACGTCCTGACTTTC; cdr3_aa: CASSIRAGSSGANVLTF; clone_size: NA; j_call: TRBJ2-6; d_call: NA; v_call: TRBV19
cdr3_nt: TGTGCCAGCAGTCCCCGCATTCGAACTAGCGGGAAAGAGACCCAGTACTTC; cdr3_aa: CASSPRIRTSGKETQYF; clone_size: NA; j_call: TRBJ2-5; d_call: TRBD2; v_call: TRBV27
cdr3_nt: TGTGCCAGCAGCCCGACAGGGAGGGATATTGGGGCCAAAAACATTCAGTACTTC; cdr3_aa: CASSPTGRDIGAKNIQYF; clone_size: NA; j_call: TRBJ2-4; d_call: NA; v_call: TRBV14
cdr3_nt: TGTGCCAGCAGTTTAGGGCAGGCCCTCAGGGAGACCCAGTACTTC; cdr3_aa: CASSLGQALRETQYF; clone_size: NA; j_call: TRBJ2-5; d_call: NA; v_call: TRBV28
cdr3_nt: TGTGCCACCCAGACTAGCGGGAGTGAGACCCAGTACTTC; cdr3_aa: CATQTSGSETQYF; clone_size: NA; j_call: TRBJ2-5; d_call: TRBD2; v_call: TRBV28
cdr3_nt: TGTGCCAGCAGCTCGACAGGAGATCAGGGGGGTGAAGCTTTCTTT; cdr3_aa: CASSSTGDQGGEAFF; clone_size: NA; j_call: TRBJ1-1; d_call: TRBD1; v_call: TRBV7-3
cdr3_nt: TGTGCCAGCAGTGATAACAGGGGAGAACACGAGCAGTACTTC; cdr3_aa: CASSDNRGEHEQYF; clone_size: NA; j_call: TRBJ2-7; d_call: TRBD1; v_call: TRBV2
cdr3_nt: TGTGCAAGTCGCTTGGTGGGGACAGGGGAGTCCGGTGAAGCTTTCTTT; cdr3_aa: CASRLVGTGESGEAFF; clone_size: NA; j_call: TRBJ1-1; d_call: NA; v_call: TRBV12-2
cdr3_nt: TGTGCCAGCAGCGATATTGTACTAGCGGGTACCAATGAGCAGTTCTTC; cdr3_aa: CASSDIVLAGTNEQFF; clone_size: NA; j_call: TRBJ2-1; d_call: TRBD2; v_call: TRBV5-4
cdr3_nt: TGTGCCAGCAGCTTAGCGACAGGGGGCGCGGACACCATATATTTT; cdr3_aa: CASSLATGGADTIYF; clone_size: NA; j_call: TRBJ1-3; d_call: TRBD1; v_call: TRBV11-2
cdr3_nt: TGTGCCAGCAGCTTAGGACGTCGGGAGACCCAGTACTTC; cdr3_aa: CASSLGRRETQYF; clone_size: once; j_call: TRBJ2-5; d_call: NA; v_call: TRBV7-3
cdr3_nt: TGTGCCAGCAGCCCTTCGGGCTCTCCGACGCAGTATTTT; cdr3_aa: CASSPSGSPTQYF; clone_size: NA; j_call: TRBJ2-3; d_call: NA; v_call: TRBV27